This TCR beta chain was found in a study of OX40 agonist ivuxolimab in advanced cancers. Generated by immunoSEQ multiplex PCR, the TCRdb table keeps only in-frame clones and is missing some. The sample has tens of thousands of clones; over 80% are singletons. V lost 7 bases, J lost 4 bases, and 5 bases lay in between. Germline CDR1 MDHEN, CDR2 SYDVKM. This CDR3 is 11 amino acids long. The receptor was isolated from an adult with an advanced solid tumor such as melanoma, head and neck, liver or kidney cancer. J is TRBJ1-3 and V is TRBV28; D unresolved. The specimen was CD4+ or CD8+ T cells sorted from blood, collected in a trial of the OX40 agonist ivuxolimab. In nucleotides, the CDR3 is TGTGCCAGCACCGAGGGAAACACCATATATTTT. This codes for CASTEGNTIYF.